Included here is one T cell receptor (beta chain) sequence, with context. Its antigen is as yet unknown. The length of the CDR3 is 14 residues. CDR1 and CDR2 (germline): KGHSH, LQKENI. Trimming took 3 bases from V and 2 from J, leaving 7 bases between them. The data derive from a study of PD-1 blockade in classical Hodgkin lymphoma. Sample time point: cycle 4 day 1 (C4D1), after 5 to 7 weeks of nivolumab. Autologous stem cell transplantation was followed by relapse in every patient, and brentuximab vedotin exposure varied. Measured with immunoSEQ multiplex PCR; TCRdb has only the in-frame clones, and not every one. The table shows about 39,000 clones, with around 80% occurring only once. Study-wide points: The drivers behind the repertoire differences, possibly disease activity or prior therapy, remain undefined. Exclusion covered patients beginning nivolumab under 1 year post-ASCT. There was a significant rise in CD4+ TCR diversity by C4D1, with no such rise for CD8+.

This TCR was sampled from a human donor with classical Hodgkin lymphoma. V is TRBV18 and J is TRBJ2-2; D is undetermined. The sequencing here drew on peripheral blood mononuclear cells (PBMCs), taken before the fourth cycle of nivolumab. The CDR3 nucleotides read TGTGCCAGCTCACCCTCTGCCAACACCGGGGAGCTGTTTTTT. Protein sequence: CASSPSANTGELFF.